The TCR beta chain under discussion was sequenced for a study of Tregs in tolerant kidney transplant recipients. Unstimulated Tregs (CD4+CD25+CD127-) and CD4+CD25- non-Tregs were sorted from PBMCs. Trimming cost V 3 bases and J 3 bases, with 14 bases left between them. Germline CDR1 reads KGHSH; CDR2 reads LQKENI. The CDR3 loop spans 16 amino acids. Sequenced by immunoSEQ multiplex PCR; TCRdb stores in-frame clones only, minus some. Seen here are about 120,000 clones, almost 95% observed once, and the top ten hold approximately 0.59%. This chain joins TRBV18 and TRBJ2-2; D possibly corresponds to TRBD2 (6 bases). This clonotype was sampled from a human donor in good health. The specimen sequenced was CD4+ T cells from blood. The CDR3 nucleotides are TGTGCCAGCTCACCCCTCGGGACTCCATACACCGGGGAGCTGTTTTTT. This encodes CASSPLGTPYTGELFF.